This entry describes one T cell receptor beta chain. Measured with immunoSEQ multiplex PCR; TCRdb has only the in-frame clones, and not every one. The sample records 2 million to 2.5 million clones, nearly 97% being singletons. Germline CDR1 is SGHNT and CDR2 is YENEEA. Trimming took off 3 bases at V and 5 bases at J, with 18 bases between the two ends. The CDR3 has 16 residues. The record originates from a study of shared clonotypes between healthy human individuals. Sequences were obtained from naive CD4+ T cells sorted from blood. Subset noted: CD45RA+ positively selected. This chain joins TRBV11-3 and TRBJ2-3; D may correspond to TRBD1 or TRBD2 (5 bases each). This TCR derives from a man younger than 30 in good health. The CDR3 is CASSLGTDGPGDTQYF. The DNA of the CDR3 is TGTGCCAGCAGCTTGGGGACGGATGGGCCCGGAGATACGCAGTATTTT.